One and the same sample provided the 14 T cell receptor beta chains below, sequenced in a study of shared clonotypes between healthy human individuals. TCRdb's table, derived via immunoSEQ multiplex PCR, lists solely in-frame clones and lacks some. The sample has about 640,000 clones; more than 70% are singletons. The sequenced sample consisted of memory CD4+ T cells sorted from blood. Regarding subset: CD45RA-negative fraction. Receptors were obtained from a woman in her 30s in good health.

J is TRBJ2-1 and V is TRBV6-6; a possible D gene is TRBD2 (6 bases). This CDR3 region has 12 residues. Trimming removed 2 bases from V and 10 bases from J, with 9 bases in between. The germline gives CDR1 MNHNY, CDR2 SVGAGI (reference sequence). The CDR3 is CASSYLGGEQFF. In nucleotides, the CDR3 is TGTGCCAGCAGTTACCTCGGGGGAGAGCAGTTCTTC.

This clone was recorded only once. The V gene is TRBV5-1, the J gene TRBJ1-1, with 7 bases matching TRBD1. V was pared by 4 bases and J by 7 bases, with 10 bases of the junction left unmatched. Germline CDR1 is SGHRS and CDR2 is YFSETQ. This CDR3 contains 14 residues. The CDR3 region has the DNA TGCGCCAGCAGCGCCTTTCAGGGGGGCGGTGAAGCTTTCTTT. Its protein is CASSAFQGGGEAFF.

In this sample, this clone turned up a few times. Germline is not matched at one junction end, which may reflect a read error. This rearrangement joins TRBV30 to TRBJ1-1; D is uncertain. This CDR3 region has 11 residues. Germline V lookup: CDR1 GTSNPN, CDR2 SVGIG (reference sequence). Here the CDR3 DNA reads TGTGCCTGGAGTGTAGGTGAGTCGCGCGTCTTT. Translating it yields CAWSVGESRVF.

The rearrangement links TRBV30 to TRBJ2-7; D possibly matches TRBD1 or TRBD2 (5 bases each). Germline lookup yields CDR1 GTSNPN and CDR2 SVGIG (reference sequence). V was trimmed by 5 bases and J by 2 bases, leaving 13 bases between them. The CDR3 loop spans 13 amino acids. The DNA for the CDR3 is TGTGCCTGGGGGGGACCTCTCGCCTACGAGCAGTACTTC. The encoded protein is CAWGGPLAYEQYF. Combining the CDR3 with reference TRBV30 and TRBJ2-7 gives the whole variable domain SQTIHQWPATLVQPVGSPLSLECTVEGTSNPNLYWYRQAAGRGLQLLFYSVGIGQISSEVPQNLSASRPQDRQFILSSKKLLLSDSGFYLCAWGGPLAYEQYFGPGTRLTVT.

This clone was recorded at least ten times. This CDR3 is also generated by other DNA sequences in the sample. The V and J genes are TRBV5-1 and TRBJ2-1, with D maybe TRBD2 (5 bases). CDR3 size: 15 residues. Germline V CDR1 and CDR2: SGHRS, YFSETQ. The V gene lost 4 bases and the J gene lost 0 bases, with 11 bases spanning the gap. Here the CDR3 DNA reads TGCGCCAGCAGCGCGGACTCGAGCTCCTACAATGAGCAGTTCTTC. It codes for CASSADSSSYNEQFF.

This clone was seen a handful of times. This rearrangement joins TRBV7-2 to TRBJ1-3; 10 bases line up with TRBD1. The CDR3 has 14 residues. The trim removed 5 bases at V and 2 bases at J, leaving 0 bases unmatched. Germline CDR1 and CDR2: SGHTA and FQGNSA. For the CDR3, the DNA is TGTGCCAGCAGCGGACAGGGGGCTGGAAACACCATATATTTT. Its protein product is CASSGQGAGNTIYF.

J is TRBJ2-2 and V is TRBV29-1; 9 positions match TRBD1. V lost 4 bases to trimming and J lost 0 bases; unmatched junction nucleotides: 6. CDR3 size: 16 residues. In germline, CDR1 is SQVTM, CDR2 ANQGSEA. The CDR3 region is CSVGGTGGSNTGELFF. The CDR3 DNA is TGCAGCGTTGGGGGAACAGGGGGCTCGAACACCGGGGAGCTGTTTTTT.

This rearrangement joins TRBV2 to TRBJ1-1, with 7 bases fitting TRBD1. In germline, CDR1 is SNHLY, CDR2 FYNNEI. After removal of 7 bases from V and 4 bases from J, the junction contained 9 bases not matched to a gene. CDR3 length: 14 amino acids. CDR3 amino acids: CASNTGDAGTEAFF. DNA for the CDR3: TGTGCCAGCAATACAGGGGATGCGGGCACTGAAGCTTTCTTT.

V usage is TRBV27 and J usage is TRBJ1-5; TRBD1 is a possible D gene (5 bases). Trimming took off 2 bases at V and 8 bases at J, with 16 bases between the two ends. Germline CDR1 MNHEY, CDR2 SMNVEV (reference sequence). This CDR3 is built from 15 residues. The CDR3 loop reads CASSLRGLSVEPQHF. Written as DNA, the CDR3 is TGTGCCAGCAGTTTACGGGGCCTGTCGGTTGAGCCCCAGCATTTT.

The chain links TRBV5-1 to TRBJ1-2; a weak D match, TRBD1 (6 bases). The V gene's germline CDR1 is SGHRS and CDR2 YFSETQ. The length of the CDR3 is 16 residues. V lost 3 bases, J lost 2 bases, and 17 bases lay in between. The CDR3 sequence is CASSSHPGTLNYGYTF. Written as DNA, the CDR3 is TGCGCCAGCAGCTCGCACCCCGGGACACTGAACTATGGCTACACCTTC.

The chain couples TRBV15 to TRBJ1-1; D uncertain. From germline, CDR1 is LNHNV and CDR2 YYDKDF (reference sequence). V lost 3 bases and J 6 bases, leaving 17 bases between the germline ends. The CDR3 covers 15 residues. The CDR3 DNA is TGTGCCACCAGCAGGTACGAAGGGATGCGCGCTGAAGCTTTCTTT. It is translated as CATSRYEGMRAEAFF.

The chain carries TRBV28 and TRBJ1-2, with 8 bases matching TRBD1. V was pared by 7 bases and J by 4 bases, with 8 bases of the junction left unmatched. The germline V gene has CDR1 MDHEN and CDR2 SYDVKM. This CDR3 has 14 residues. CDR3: CASIGQGGIYGYTF. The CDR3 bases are TGTGCCAGCATAGGACAGGGTGGGATCTATGGCTACACCTTC.

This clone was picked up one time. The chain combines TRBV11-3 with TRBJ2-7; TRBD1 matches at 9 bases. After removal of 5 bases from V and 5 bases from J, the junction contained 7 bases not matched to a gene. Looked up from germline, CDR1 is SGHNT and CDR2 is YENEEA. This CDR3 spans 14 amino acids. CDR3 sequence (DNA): TGTGCCAGCAGCCAGGGACAGGGAAGCAACGAGCAGTACTTC. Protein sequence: CASSQGQGSNEQYF.

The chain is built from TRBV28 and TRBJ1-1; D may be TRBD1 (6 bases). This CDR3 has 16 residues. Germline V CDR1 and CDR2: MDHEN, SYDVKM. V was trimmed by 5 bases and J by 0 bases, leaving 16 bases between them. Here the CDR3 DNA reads TGTGCCAGCAGTCCCGTTCGGGGGGGCATGAACACTGAAGCTTTCTTT. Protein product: CASSPVRGGMNTEAFF.